The 12 T cell receptor beta chains in this list originate from one sample, sequenced in a study of blood T cell repertoires in COVID-19. The method was immunoSEQ multiplex PCR; TCRdb's version includes in-frame clones alone and lacks a portion of them. Among about 130,000 clones listed, more than 80% were seen once. Sequenced: peripheral blood. The source of these receptors is a woman at least 80 years old with COVID-19, enrolled during active disease.

This clone was picked up a small number of times. The chain couples TRBV18 to TRBJ1-2, with 12 bases aligning to TRBD1. The CDR3 runs 14 residues. Germline CDR1 is KGHSH and CDR2 is LQKENI. V was pared by 3 bases and J by 7 bases, with 3 bases of the junction left unmatched. For the CDR3, the DNA is TGTGCCAGCTCACCGTCGGGACAGGGGGCTGGCTACACCTTC. It is translated as CASSPSGQGAGYTF.

The chain joins TRBV7-6 to TRBJ2-1; 7 positions agree with TRBD2. The V gene end was trimmed by 4 bases and the J gene end by 0 bases; junction bases not matched to a gene: 3. The germline gives CDR1 SGHVS, CDR2 FNYEAQ. CDR3 length: 15 amino acids. The CDR3 DNA reads as TGTGCCAGCAGCTACCGGGGGGACTCCTACAATGAGCAGTTCTTC. It yields the protein CASSYRGDSYNEQFF. Filled out from reference TRBV7-6 and TRBJ2-1, the complete variable domain reads GAGVSQSPRYKVTKRGQDVALRCDPISGHVSLYWYRQALGQGPEFLTYFNYEAQQDKSGLPNDRFSAERPEGSISTLTIQRTEQRDSAMYRCASSYRGDSYNEQFFGPGTRLTVL.

This clone was detected once. The chain combines TRBV28 with TRBJ1-2, with TRBD1 matching over 8 bases. Trimming cost V 6 bases and J 3 bases; bases outside gene matches: 9. CDR3 size: 15 residues. Looked up from germline, CDR1 is MDHEN and CDR2 is SYDVKM. CDR3 sequence (DNA): TGTGCCAGCAGGGGCCCAGGGGGCAGAGACTATGGCTACACCTTC. The encoded protein is CASRGPGGRDYGYTF.

This clone showed up just a few times. The chain is built from TRBV4-1 and TRBJ1-3; no firm D call. The CDR3 is 15 amino acids. Deletions cut 4 bases from V and 0 bases from J, with 10 bases between. CDR1 MGHRA and CDR2 YSYEKL come from the germline V gene. The CDR3 region has the DNA TGCGCCAGCAGCCCGAGTTGGGCCTCTGGAAACACCATATATTTT. Translated: CASSPSWASGNTIYF.

The rearrangement uses TRBV18 and TRBJ2-5; 9 bases fit TRBD1. Germline assignment: CDR1 KGHSH and CDR2 LQKENI. Germline trimming cut 0 bases from V and 0 bases from J; bases unmatched to any gene: 23. The length of the CDR3 is 23 residues. The CDR3 is CASSPPFGARGSNRDRDQETQYF. The CDR3 region has the DNA TGTGCCAGCTCACCACCCTTCGGGGCACGAGGGAGTAACCGGGACAGGGACCAAGAGACCCAGTACTTC.

This rearrangement joins TRBV6-5 to TRBJ2-7; D gene uncertain. Germline CDR1 is MNHEY and CDR2 is SVGAGI. The germline V and J ends were trimmed by 2 bases and 2 bases, with 10 bases remaining between them. The CDR3 has 14 amino acids. CDR3 sequence (DNA): TGTGCCAGCAGTTACATCGCCGGTACCTACGAGCAGTACTTC. Amino acids: CASSYIAGTYEQYF.

J is TRBJ2-6 and V is TRBV4-2; D not resolved. Germline CDR1 reads LGHNA; CDR2 reads YNFKEQ. The V end was cut by 0 bases, the J end by 4 bases, with 4 bases between. CDR3 size: 14 residues. The CDR3 DNA follows: TGTGCCAGCAGCCAAGATGGCGGGGCCAACGTCCTGACTTTC. Its translation: CASSQDGGANVLTF.

The rearrangement joins TRBV21-1 to TRBJ2-1; the D call in the table, TRBD1, was not verified against the DNA. TRBV21-1 constitutes a pseudogene. The CDR3 extends over 16 amino acids. The CDR3 coding sequence is TGTGCCAGCAGCAAAGAAACCAGATCGTCCTACAATGAGCAGTTCTTC. This sequence encodes CASSKETRSSYNEQFF.

This chain links TRBV5-1 with TRBJ1-4; D remains ambiguous. Germline assignment: CDR1 SGHRS and CDR2 YFSETQ. The CDR3 runs 16 residues. V shed 0 bases and J shed 7 bases, with 16 bases lying between them. CDR3: CASSLGSGSAIEKLFF. Written as DNA, the CDR3 is TGCGCCAGCAGCTTGGGGTCGGGGTCCGCCATTGAAAAACTGTTTTTT.

The chain joins TRBV5-1 to TRBJ2-7; TRBD1 matches 11 bases. The J segment lost 6 bases and the V segment lost 4 bases, leaving 6 bases of the junction unmatched. Germline V lookup: CDR1 SGHRS, CDR2 YFSETQ. The CDR3 covers 14 residues. The CDR3 bases are TGCGCCAGCAGCGACGGGACAGGGGGGGCCGAGCAGTACTTC. Translated: CASSDGTGGAEQYF.

This chain connects TRBV19 to TRBJ2-3; no firm D call. The V gene's germline CDR1 is LNHDA and CDR2 SQIVND (reference sequence). The CDR3 has 16 residues. V lost 6 bases and J lost 0, with 16 bases in between. The CDR3 sequence: CASSLLGAASTDTQYF. DNA for the CDR3: TGTGCCAGTAGCCTTTTGGGCGCAGCTAGCACAGATACGCAGTATTTT. Supplemented by reference TRBV19 and TRBJ2-3, the full variable domain reads DGGITQSPKYLFRKEGQNVTLSCEQNLNHDAMYWYRQDPGQGLRLIYYSQIVNDFQKGDIAEGYSVSREKKESFPLTVTSAQKNPTAFYLCASSLLGAASTDTQYFGPGTRLTVL.

The V call is TRBV6-6, the J call TRBJ2-5; 8 bases align to TRBD1. V was clipped by 8 bases and J by 4 bases; unmatched bases: 3. The germline CDR1 and CDR2 sequences are MNHNY and SVGAGI (reference sequence). CDR3 length equals 12 residues. The CDR3 nucleotides read TGTGCCAGCGGACAGGGCCCAGAGACCCAGTACTTC. It encodes CASGQGPETQYF.